The rows below give T cell receptor beta chains drawn from one sample of a study of shared clonotypes between healthy human individuals. The assay was immunoSEQ multiplex PCR, and TCRdb's table has in-frame clones only and misses some. The sample carries fewer than 200,000 clones, 85% to 95% recorded once. Sequencing was done on a sample of naive CD4+ T cells sorted from blood. These receptors were collected from a young woman in good health. Each CDR3 is given without its conserved first and last residue. Each record gives: J gene, V gene, D gene, CDR3 protein. A D gene is named only where the DNA matches it firmly.

j_gene: NA; v_gene: TRBV7-9; d_gene: NA; CDR3aa: ASSLSRRDSSYEQY
j_gene: TRBJ2-7; v_gene: TRBV27; d_gene: NA; CDR3aa: ASSLGQLYEQY
j_gene: TRBJ2-7; v_gene: TRBV27; d_gene: TRBD2; CDR3aa: ASSLEQTSGTTYEQY
j_gene: TRBJ2-7; v_gene: TRBV6-1; d_gene: TRBD2; CDR3aa: ASTSGLVSYEQY
j_gene: TRBJ1-1; v_gene: TRBV7-9; d_gene: NA; CDR3aa: ASSLAPPGGAWTEAF
j_gene: TRBJ2-7; v_gene: TRBV27; d_gene: NA; CDR3aa: ASSFKGKKGYEQY
j_gene: TRBJ2-2; v_gene: TRBV5-1; d_gene: TRBD1; CDR3aa: ASSEIGTGRTGELF
j_gene: TRBJ2-1; v_gene: TRBV12-5; d_gene: NA; CDR3aa: ASGSGWAGYKNEQF
j_gene: TRBJ2-2; v_gene: TRBV4-1; d_gene: TRBD2; CDR3aa: ASSQGGLAGTGELF
j_gene: TRBJ2-7; v_gene: TRBV19; d_gene: NA; CDR3aa: ASTQTQEDYEQY
j_gene: TRBJ2-7; v_gene: TRBV7-2; d_gene: TRBD2; CDR3aa: ASSAGTSVNEQY
j_gene: TRBJ2-2; v_gene: TRBV19; d_gene: NA; CDR3aa: ASRGTRDTGELF
j_gene: TRBJ2-7; v_gene: TRBV28; d_gene: NA; CDR3aa: ASTWALGAYEQY
j_gene: TRBJ2-1; v_gene: TRBV7-7; d_gene: NA; CDR3aa: ASSPDVTRIYNEQF
j_gene: TRBJ2-5; v_gene: TRBV29-1; d_gene: TRBD1; CDR3aa: SVGQGETYKQY
j_gene: TRBJ2-3; v_gene: TRBV21-1; d_gene: NA; CDR3aa: ASSKGGLAATDTQY
j_gene: TRBJ1-3; v_gene: TRBV4-1; d_gene: NA; CDR3aa: ASSQGPGSSGNTIY
j_gene: TRBJ2-1; v_gene: TRBV29-1; d_gene: TRBD2; CDR3aa: SVPPQLAGVGNEQF
j_gene: TRBJ2-1; v_gene: TRBV9; d_gene: TRBD2; CDR3aa: ASSGKEAGKLLNNEQF
j_gene: TRBJ2-2; v_gene: TRBV5-4; d_gene: NA; CDR3aa: ASSRDTQFTGELF
j_gene: TRBJ1-4; v_gene: TRBV27; d_gene: TRBD1; CDR3aa: ASSLYKGAGEKLF
j_gene: TRBJ1-5; v_gene: TRBV19; d_gene: NA; CDR3aa: ASSIEGSNQPQH
j_gene: NA; v_gene: TRBV7-9; d_gene: TRBD2; CDR3aa: ASSLEPGGAYEQY
j_gene: TRBJ2-6; v_gene: TRBV5-3; d_gene: NA; CDR3aa: ARSTSLDRCSGANVLT
j_gene: TRBJ2-3; v_gene: TRBV5-4; d_gene: NA; CDR3aa: ASSLKRDTDTQY
j_gene: TRBJ1-1; v_gene: TRBV18; d_gene: NA; CDR3aa: ASSPRGGAAF
j_gene: TRBJ2-1; v_gene: TRBV28; d_gene: TRBD2; CDR3aa: ASSLASGRAGNEQF
j_gene: TRBJ2-3; v_gene: TRBV19; d_gene: NA; CDR3aa: ASSMTPDTQY
j_gene: TRBJ2-7; v_gene: TRBV29-1; d_gene: TRBD1; CDR3aa: SVDAPGQGAYEQY
j_gene: NA; v_gene: TRBV6-5; d_gene: TRBD2; CDR3aa: ASRGGTSGAYEQY
j_gene: NA; v_gene: TRBV29-1; d_gene: TRBD1; CDR3aa: SVSVGGTYEQY
j_gene: TRBJ2-5; v_gene: TRBV4-1; d_gene: NA; CDR3aa: ASSQGSSGWGMTQY
j_gene: NA; v_gene: TRBV28; d_gene: TRBD1; CDR3aa: ASSLMGQGYEQY
j_gene: TRBJ2-7; v_gene: TRBV13; d_gene: NA; CDR3aa: ASSPSPTGTYEQY
j_gene: TRBJ2-7; v_gene: TRBV11-2; d_gene: NA; CDR3aa: ASLLLDSAEQY
j_gene: TRBJ2-7; v_gene: TRBV27; d_gene: NA; CDR3aa: ASSLSGNSYEQY
j_gene: TRBJ1-5; v_gene: TRBV25-1; d_gene: NA; CDR3aa: ASSPDSNQPQH
j_gene: TRBJ1-1; v_gene: TRBV6-6; d_gene: NA; CDR3aa: ASSYSIGVDTEAF
j_gene: TRBJ2-2; v_gene: TRBV29-1; d_gene: TRBD2; CDR3aa: SVVGGTGELF
j_gene: NA; v_gene: TRBV5-8; d_gene: TRBD2; CDR3aa: ASSRSWGGTPERYEQY
j_gene: TRBJ2-7; v_gene: TRBV19; d_gene: TRBD1; CDR3aa: ASSILAGGPYEQY
j_gene: TRBJ2-7; v_gene: TRBV6-1; d_gene: TRBD1; CDR3aa: ASSEVGRGEQY
j_gene: TRBJ2-5; v_gene: TRBV9; d_gene: TRBD2; CDR3aa: ASSVGYLGRGATGEQY
j_gene: TRBJ1-1; v_gene: TRBV5-1; d_gene: NA; CDR3aa: ASSLEAMNTEAF
j_gene: TRBJ2-1; v_gene: TRBV11-2; d_gene: NA; CDR3aa: ASSVGPWGNEQF
j_gene: TRBJ2-1; v_gene: TRBV25-1; d_gene: TRBD1; CDR3aa: ARTGTGTYFSYNEQF
j_gene: TRBJ2-1; v_gene: TRBV9; d_gene: TRBD2; CDR3aa: ASSPHSGRIYNEQF
j_gene: TRBJ1-5; v_gene: TRBV6-1; d_gene: TRBD1; CDR3aa: ASSNIDRGRQPQH
j_gene: TRBJ1-1; v_gene: TRBV13; d_gene: NA; CDR3aa: ASSQGQNTEAF
j_gene: TRBJ2-7; v_gene: TRBV11-2; d_gene: TRBD2; CDR3aa: ASSLAWLAGAYEQY
j_gene: TRBJ1-6; v_gene: TRBV11-2; d_gene: NA; CDR3aa: ASSPWSSYNSPLH
j_gene: TRBJ1-2; v_gene: TRBV28; d_gene: TRBD1; CDR3aa: AGSTGTGGVDYGYT
j_gene: TRBJ2-1; v_gene: TRBV11-3; d_gene: NA; CDR3aa: ASSLGQSVVDEQF